Reported below is one T cell receptor beta chain. Sequenced by immunoSEQ multiplex PCR; TCRdb stores in-frame clones only, minus some. The table records 950,000 to 1,100,000 clones, 65% to 80% of them present only once. The ends were cut back, 6 bases at V and 7 bases at J, with 21 bases in the middle. The CDR3 has 15 amino acids. Per germline, CDR1 LNHDA and CDR2 SQIVND (reference sequence). This record comes from a study of shared clonotypes between healthy human individuals. Adults of Caucasian background living in Nashville, Tennessee made up all donors. The TCR originated in a man aged 18 to 29 in good health. The specimen sequenced was memory CD4+ T cells sorted from blood. Sample subset: CD45RA-negative fraction. The genes are TRBV19 and TRBJ1-1, with D possibly TRBD1 on 5 matching bases. The DNA for the CDR3 is TGTGCCAGTAGGGGGGAGAGACAGCTTAGCAATGAAGCTTTCTTT. The encoded protein is CASRGERQLSNEAFF.